These 20 T cell receptor beta chains share one sample of origin, sequenced in a study of CD8 T cells in ankylosing spondylitis. MiXCR, applied by TCRdb to the 5' RACE reads, yields one record per CDR3 protein. The sample has hundreds of thousands of distinct CDR3 sequences, approximately 10% seen once. Sample: blood, either unsorted or a sorted T cell fraction (not recorded which). The receptor set was obtained from a male donor with ankylosing spondylitis or in good health (not recorded which).

This clonotype has at least ten counts. The gene calls are TRBV2 and TRBJ2-1; 8 nucleotides line up with TRBD1. This CDR3 is built from 14 residues. Germline trimming cut 6 bases from V and 4 bases from J; bases unmatched to any gene: 5. Germline CDR1 and CDR2: SNHLY and FYNNEI. CDR3 protein: CASSRQGPYNEQFF. The DNA for the CDR3 is TGTGCCAGCAGCCGACAGGGGCCATACAATGAGCAGTTCTTC. Together with reference TRBV2 and TRBJ2-1, the CDR3 gives the full variable domain: EPEVTQTPSHQVTQMGQEVILRCVPISNHLYFYWYRQILGQKVEFLVSFYNNEISEKSEIFDDQFSVERPDGSNFTLKIRSTKLEDSAMYFCASSRQGPYNEQFFGPGTRLTVL.

This clonotype was picked up many times. This chain links TRBV29-1 with TRBJ1-5; the D gene is possibly TRBD1 (5 bases). V lost 4 bases to trimming and J lost 3 bases, with 10 bases between them. Germline V lookup: CDR1 SQVTM, CDR2 ANQGSEA. The CDR3 is 13 residues long. This chain's CDR3 is CSVADSHNQPQHF. As DNA, the CDR3 is TGCAGCGTTGCCGACAGCCACAATCAGCCCCAGCATTTT.

The sample holds many counts of this clonotype. The J gene is TRBJ2-2, the V gene TRBV28; 11 nucleotides match TRBD2. Germline CDR1 and CDR2: MDHEN and SYDVKM. The CDR3 contains 17 residues. The ends lost 2 bases at V and 3 bases at J; junction bases unmatched: 5. The CDR3 protein is CASSLNELAGDTGELFF. Here the CDR3 DNA reads TGTGCCAGCAGTTTAAACGAACTAGCGGGGGACACCGGGGAGCTGTTTTTT.

This clonotype was seen ten or more times. This chain links TRBV5-8 with TRBJ1-5; 10 bases match TRBD1. The CDR3 runs 17 residues. Germline V gene sequence: CDR1 SGHTS, CDR2 YDEGEE. The V gene end was trimmed by 1 base and the J gene end by 5 bases; junction bases not matched to a gene: 9. The CDR3 nucleotides read TGTGCCAGCAGCTTGTTTACGGGACAGGGGTTTGATCAGCCCCAGCATTTT. Translation gives CASSLFTGQGFDQPQHF.

The gene calls are TRBV30 and TRBJ2-5; TRBD1 might be the D (5 bases). Germline V gives CDR1 GTSNPN, CDR2 SVGIG (reference sequence). The V end was cut by 5 bases, the J end by 3 bases, with 7 bases between. This CDR3 contains 11 residues. The CDR3 loop reads CAWGAKETQYF. The DNA for the CDR3 is TGTGCCTGGGGGGCGAAAGAGACCCAGTACTTC.

This clonotype was detected ten times or more. The chain couples TRBV5-1 to TRBJ1-2; 8 nucleotides line up with TRBD1. Germline CDR1 and CDR2: SGHRS and YFSETQ. This CDR3 spans 13 amino acids. V lost 4 bases and J lost 6; bases outside the gene matches: 5. The CDR3 DNA is TGCGCCAGCAGCCTCGACAGGGGCCATGGCTACACCTTC. It is translated as CASSLDRGHGYTF.

This clonotype was seen a few times. The chain uses TRBV5-5 and TRBJ2-7; 7 nucleotides align to TRBD1. In germline, CDR1 is SGHKS, CDR2 YYEKEE (reference sequence). V shed 0 bases and J 0 bases; nucleotides not matched to a gene: 3. This CDR3 comprises 15 residues. For the CDR3, the DNA is TGTGCCAGCAGCTTGGGTGACAGGGCCTCCTACGAGCAGTACTTC. Translation gives CASSLGDRASYEQYF.

This clonotype has a count of ten or more. V is TRBV5-1 and J is TRBJ2-1; D may correspond to TRBD1 or TRBD2 (5 bases each). Germline V gene lookup returns CDR1 SGHRS and CDR2 YFSETQ. V was cut by 4 bases and J by 1 base, with 9 bases left in between. CDR3 length: 14 residues. The CDR3 coding sequence is TGCGCCAGCAGCAGGGGAGATTCCTACAATGAGCAGTTCTTC. As protein: CASSRGDSYNEQFF.

This clonotype was recorded at least ten times. The chain uses TRBV5-5 and TRBJ1-6; D is unclear. The germline V gene has CDR1 SGHKS and CDR2 YYEKEE (reference sequence). CDR3 length equals 15 residues. V lost 2 bases, J lost 5 bases, and 11 bases lay in between. As DNA, the CDR3 is TGTGCCAGCAGCTTTTCGGCAGGCGATAATTCACCCCTCCACTTT. It codes for CASSFSAGDNSPLHF.

In its sample, this clonotype was seen a few times. V and J are TRBV6-1 and TRBJ1-4; D call uncertain. CDR1 is MNHNS, CDR2 SASEGT, per germline. V lost 1 base to trimming and J lost 4 bases, with 13 bases between them. This CDR3 has 16 amino acids. In DNA, the CDR3 is TGTGCCAGCAGTGAAGAATCTGGACCGTATAATGAAAAACTGTTTTTT. Encoded protein: CASSEESGPYNEKLFF.

This clonotype was seen a few times. The chain has TRBV25-1 and TRBJ2-6; D not certain. This CDR3 has 16 amino acids. The V end was cut by 4 bases, the J end by 4 bases, with 14 bases between. From germline, CDR1 is MGHDK and CDR2 SYGVNS. The CDR3 loop is CASSAPGLEGANVLTF. The CDR3 DNA reads as TGTGCCAGCAGTGCGCCCGGGTTGGAAGGGGCCAACGTCCTGACTTTC. Full variable domain (rest looked up from reference TRBV25-1 and TRBJ2-6): EADIYQTPRYLVIGTGKKITLECSQTMGHDKMYWYQQDPGMELHLIHYSYGVNSTEKGDLSSESTVSRIRTEHFPLTLESARPSHTSQYLCASSAPGLEGANVLTFGAGSRLTVL.

This clonotype was picked up a small number of times. The gene calls are TRBV28 and TRBJ1-1; D perhaps matches TRBD1 (6 bases). V lost 6 bases and J 4 bases, leaving 21 bases between the germline ends. The CDR3 contains 16 residues. Germline V gives CDR1 MDHEN, CDR2 SYDVKM. CDR3 amino acids: CASSNPTGKDRTEAFF. The CDR3 DNA is TGTGCCAGCAGCAACCCTACAGGGAAGGATCGCACTGAAGCTTTCTTT.

This clonotype has ten or more counts. V usage is TRBV20-1 and J usage is TRBJ2-3, with D possibly TRBD2 on 5 matching bases. This CDR3 is built from 15 residues. Per the germline V gene, CDR1 is DFQATT and CDR2 is SNEGSKA (reference sequence). Between the trimmed V and J ends, which lost 2 bases and 2 bases, there was a span of 14 bases. The CDR3, as DNA: TGCAGTGCTAGATCTTGGTTGACTAACACAGATACGCAGTATTTT. This sequence encodes CSARSWLTNTDTQYF.

V is TRBV2 and J is TRBJ2-2; tentative D call: TRBD2 (7 bases). This CDR3 region has 15 residues. In germline, CDR1 is SNHLY, CDR2 FYNNEI. With 8 bases removed from V and 1 base from J, the gap between germline ends came to 14 bases. The CDR3 protein is CASGGAGRNTGELFF. For the CDR3, the DNA is TGTGCCAGCGGGGGGGCAGGCCGGAACACCGGGGAGCTGTTTTTT.

Note on this clonotype: This sequence may be a read error, since a much larger clone differs from it by one base. The genes are TRBV12-3 or TRBV12-4 and TRBJ1-2; D may be TRBD1 (6 bases). The CDR3 is 11 amino acids. Trimming removed 1 base from V and 12 bases from J, with 9 bases in between. The CDR3 reads CASSLGGGDTF. The CDR3 nucleotides are TGTGCCAGCAGTTTAGGTGGGGGCGACACCTTC.

The rearrangement links TRBV12-3 or TRBV12-4 to TRBJ1-1; the match to TRBD1 covers 9 bases. V lost 5 bases, J lost 5 bases, and 9 bases stayed unmatched. This CDR3 comprises 15 residues. Written as DNA, the CDR3 is TGTGCCAGCAGTCCTGGGACAGGGCCGGCGACTGAAGCTTTCTTT. This encodes CASSPGTGPATEAFF.

The sample holds a few counts of this clonotype. The chain uses TRBV5-1 and TRBJ2-7; the D is unclear. The germline V gene encodes CDR1 SGHRS and CDR2 YFSETQ. The V end lost 4 bases, the J end lost 2 bases, and 13 bases lay between the germline ends. The CDR3 spans 14 residues. The CDR3 loop reads CASSTRTDPYEQYF. The DNA of the CDR3 is TGCGCCAGCAGCACCCGGACGGATCCCTACGAGCAGTACTTC.

In this sample, this clonotype turned up once. A much larger clone differs from this one at a single base, so this may be a read error. The V and J genes are TRBV5-1 and TRBJ2-4; either TRBD1 or TRBD2 may supply D (6 bases each). Looked up from germline, CDR1 is SGHRS and CDR2 is YFSETQ. The CDR3 runs 16 residues. As DNA, the CDR3 is TGCGCCAGCAGCTTGGCGGGGGCTCTAGCCAAAAACATTCAGCACTTC. Amino acid sequence: CASSLAGALAKNIQHF.

Note on this clonotype: Given the absence of the conserved phenylalanine or tryptophan at the CDR3 end, a read error is likely. The genes are TRBV5-1 and TRBJ1-5; TRBD1 is a possible D gene (5 bases). V was clipped by 1 base and J by 5 bases, with 13 bases between them. CDR3 size: 15 residues. The germline gives CDR1 SGHRS, CDR2 YFSETQ. CDR3 loop: CASSLMGLGDQPQHL. The DNA of the CDR3 is TGCGCCAGCAGCTTGATGGGGCTTGGGGATCAGCCCCAGCATTTA.

This clonotype has just a few counts. This chain uses TRBV3-1 with TRBJ2-4; D gene ambiguous. Germline-derived CDR1 and CDR2 are LGHDT and YNNKEL (reference sequence). CDR3 length: 14 amino acids. V was clipped by 4 bases and J by 6 bases, with 13 bases between them. The DNA for the CDR3 is TGTGCCAGCAGCCCGTCTGGCAGGACAAACATTCAGTACTTC. Translated, it gives CASSPSGRTNIQYF.